The clone carrying this T cell receptor beta chain was found once. The same CDR3 also results from other DNA sequences found in this sample. The data originate from a study of shared clonotypes between healthy human individuals. Study at large: The cohort comprised a couple of women and three men. Their ages spanned 18 to 49 years.

Sequenced by immunoSEQ multiplex PCR; TCRdb stores in-frame clones only, minus some. The data show some 2,500,000 clones, approximately 94% seen once. This sequence originates from a man younger than 35 in good health. Some clones in this sample may be carry-over from other donors' samples. Sequencing was performed on naive CD4+ T cells from PBMCs. Specified subset: CD45RA+ positively selected.

In DNA form, the CDR3 reads TGTGCCAGTAGTATTCGGAGTGGCTACACCTTC. Translation: CASSIRSGYTF. This chain links TRBV19 with TRBJ1-2; D is ambiguous. The CDR3 is made up of 11 amino acids. With 3 bases removed from V and 7 bases from J, the gap between germline ends came to 6 bases. Per germline, CDR1 LNHDA and CDR2 SQIVND (reference sequence).